This passage covers 24 T cell receptor beta chains from one sample sequenced in a study of OX40 agonist ivuxolimab in advanced cancers. The method was immunoSEQ multiplex PCR; TCRdb's version includes in-frame clones alone and lacks a portion of them. Altogether roughly 40,000 clones are present, approximately 78% being singletons, with the ten largest covering over 2.5%. This material consisted of CD4+ or CD8+ T cells sorted from blood, taken in a trial of the OX40 agonist ivuxolimab. These receptors were taken from an adult with an advanced solid tumor such as melanoma, head and neck, liver or kidney cancer.

This clone occurred once. The chain is built from TRBV6-6 and TRBJ2-7; 9 bases are a match to TRBD1. The CDR3 extends over 16 amino acids. Trimming cost V 6 bases and J 11 bases; bases outside gene matches: 20. Germline V lookup: CDR1 MNHNY, CDR2 SVGAGI (reference sequence). Written as DNA, the CDR3 is TGTGCCAGCAGCCTATATAGGGGACAGGGAAGGACCGGTGAGTACGTC. It codes for CASSLYRGQGRTGEYV.

V is TRBV7-9 and J is TRBJ2-1; 13 bases fit TRBD2. With V trimmed by 5 bases and J by 15 bases, 10 bases remained unmatched. The CDR3 sequence is 14 residues long. Germline loops: CDR1 SEHNR, CDR2 FQNEAQ (reference sequence). CDR3 in DNA: TGTGCCAGCAGCCGGACTAGCGGGAGTAGGGGTCGGTTCTTC. Amino acid sequence: CASSRTSGSRGRFF.

This rearrangement joins TRBV5-8 to TRBJ2-7; weak D call: TRBD1 (5 bases). The V and J ends lost 0 bases and 2 bases respectively, with 12 bases between them. Germline CDR1 is SGHTS and CDR2 is YDEGEE. This CDR3 contains 15 residues. CDR3 region: CASSLGVGPTYEQYF. The CDR3 nucleotides read TGTGCCAGCAGCTTGGGGGTGGGGCCCACCTACGAGCAGTACTTC.

The chain couples TRBV10-2 to TRBJ2-7; D call uncertain. CDR1 is WSHSY, CDR2 SAAADI, per germline. The CDR3 consists of 13 residues. V was trimmed by 6 bases and J by 1 base, leaving 10 bases between them. CDR3: CASRMDGSYEQYF. CDR3 DNA: TGCGCCAGCAGGATGGACGGATCCTACGAGCAGTACTTC.

This chain uses TRBV7-6 with TRBJ2-1; TRBD1 aligns across 7 bases. Germline CDR1 SGHVS, CDR2 FNYEAQ. This CDR3 has 15 amino acids. Trimming cost V 3 bases and J 2 bases; bases outside gene matches: 4. CDR3 nucleotide sequence: TGTGCCAGCAGCTTTGACAGGGCAGCCTACAATGAGCAGTTCTTC. Its protein product is CASSFDRAAYNEQFF.

J is TRBJ2-3 and V is TRBV29-1; TRBD1 matches at 8 bases. Germline V gene data show CDR1 as SQVTM and CDR2 as ANQGSEA. This CDR3 is 12 amino acids long. Losses at the gene ends were 6 bases for V and 5 bases for J; bases not matched to a gene: 4. CDR3 sequence (DNA): TGCAGCGTGACAGGGGCTGGAGATACGCAGTATTTT. Protein sequence: CSVTGAGDTQYF.

This clone occurred a few times. The V gene is TRBV7-3, the J gene TRBJ2-2; D remains ambiguous. Germline CDR1 and CDR2: SGHTA and FQGTGA. The ends were cut back, 3 bases at V and 7 bases at J, with 6 bases in the middle. The CDR3 runs 12 residues. This chain's CDR3 is CASSLMRGELFF. Written as DNA, the CDR3 is TGTGCCAGCAGCTTGATGCGCGGGGAGCTGTTTTTT.

This chain uses TRBV5-6 with TRBJ2-7; TRBD1 might be the D (7 bases). Germline V CDR1 and CDR2: SGHDT, YYEEEE. CDR3 size: 15 residues. Trimming took off 2 bases at V and 2 bases at J, with 14 bases between the two ends. This CDR3 reads CASSFGGGRAYEQYV. As DNA, the CDR3 is TGTGCCAGCAGCTTTGGAGGGGGCCGGGCCTACGAGCAGTACGTC.

In nucleotides, the CDR3 is TGTGCCAGCAGTTCTCTACAGGGGGGCCCAGATACGCAGTATTTT. It specifies CASSSLQGGPDTQYF. V and J are TRBV27 and TRBJ2-3; 8 positions agree with TRBD1. CDR1 is MNHEY and CDR2 is SMNVEV in the germline V gene (reference sequence). V shed 4 bases, J shed 4 bases, and the junction held 7 bases outside the gene matches. CDR3 length equals 15 residues.

The J gene is TRBJ1-5, the V gene TRBV4-1; TRBD1 is a possible D gene (5 bases). Germline V lookup: CDR1 MGHRA, CDR2 YSYEKL. The V end lost 2 bases, the J end lost 1 base, and 9 bases lay between the germline ends. The CDR3 spans 15 residues. Written as DNA, the CDR3 is TGCGCCAGCAGCCAAACGACAGAAAGCAATCAGCCCCAGCATTTT. Translating gives CASSQTTESNQPQHF.

CDR3 bases: TGTGTCAGAAGCTCCGACACTAGCGGGAGCTCCTACGAGCAGTACTTC. Residues: CVRSSDTSGSSYEQYF. The chain is built from TRBV7-5 and TRBJ2-7; the DNA was not used to check the table's D call, TRBD2. TRBV7-5 is annotated as a pseudogene. The CDR3 is 16 amino acids.

This chain uses TRBV7-3 with TRBJ2-2; D uncertain. V lost 2 bases to trimming and J lost 4 bases, with 11 bases between them. Germline V gene lookup returns CDR1 SGHTA and CDR2 FQGTGA. The CDR3 has 15 residues. CDR3 DNA: TGTGCCAGCAGCTTACTAGGCAGTGGCACCGGGGAGCTGTTTTTT. Protein product: CASSLLGSGTGELFF.

This sequence joins TRBV4-3 and TRBJ2-1; 9 bases align to TRBD2. J was trimmed by 8 bases and V by 3 bases; bases with no gene match: 8. Germline-derived CDR1 and CDR2 are LGHNA and YSLEER. This CDR3 region has 15 residues. CDR3 bases: TGCGCCAGCAGCCAGGGCGGGAGGGCCTTCGATGAGCAGTTCTTC. Protein: CASSQGGRAFDEQFF.

V usage is TRBV29-1 and J usage is TRBJ2-5; 9 bases agree with TRBD1. V dropped 2 bases and J dropped 14; count of bases not matched to a gene: 12. Germline CDR1 reads SQVTM; CDR2 reads ANQGSEA. This CDR3 has 13 residues. CDR3 DNA sequence: TGCAGCGTTGAACATAAACAGGGGGCGGTTCTCTACTTC. It codes for CSVEHKQGAVLYF.

The genes are TRBV29-1 and TRBJ1-5, with a possible D match to TRBD1 (6 bases). The CDR3 contains 13 residues. CDR1 and CDR2 (germline): SQVTM, ANQGSEA. The germline V and J ends were trimmed by 3 bases and 6 bases, with 12 bases remaining between them. This CDR3 reads CSVEVDSSQPQHF. CDR3 nucleotide sequence: TGCAGCGTTGAGGTGGACAGTAGTCAGCCCCAGCATTTT. Looking up the rest from reference TRBV29-1 and TRBJ1-5 gives the full variable domain: SAVISQKPSRDICQRGTSLTIQCQVDSQVTMMFWYRQQPGQSLTLIATANQGSEATYESGFVIDKFPISRPNLTFSTLTVSNMSPEDSSIYLCSVEVDSSQPQHFGDGTRLSIL.

This sequence joins TRBV7-6 and TRBJ1-2; D not resolved. CDR3 length: 14 amino acids. The V end was cut by 2 bases, the J end by 3 bases, with 10 bases between. Germline V gene lookup returns CDR1 SGHVS and CDR2 FNYEAQ. The CDR3 protein is CASSLMGSDYGYTF. CDR3 sequence (DNA): TGTGCCAGCAGCTTAATGGGTTCTGACTATGGCTACACCTTC. Full variable domain (outside the CDR3, taken from reference TRBV7-6 and TRBJ1-2): GAGVSQSPRYKVTKRGQDVALRCDPISGHVSLYWYRQALGQGPEFLTYFNYEAQQDKSGLPNDRFSAERPEGSISTLTIQRTEQRDSAMYRCASSLMGSDYGYTFGSGTRLTVV.

The V and J genes are TRBV5-6 and TRBJ2-3, with 9 bases identical to TRBD1. This CDR3 region has 17 residues. V shed 4 bases, J shed 3 bases, and the junction held 12 bases outside the gene matches. The germline gives CDR1 SGHDT, CDR2 YYEEEE. The CDR3 DNA is TGTGCCAGCAGCAAGGAGACCGGGACAGGGACTACAGATACGCAGTATTTT. Translation gives CASSKETGTGTTDTQYF.

This clone was observed a single time. The genes are TRBV29-1 and TRBJ1-2; D possibly corresponds to TRBD1 (5 bases). The CDR3 length is 12 residues. Between the trimmed V and J ends, which lost 4 bases and 6 bases, there was a span of 12 bases. The V gene's germline CDR1 is SQVTM and CDR2 ANQGSEA. The CDR3: CSVGGIGDGYTF. In nucleotides, the CDR3 is TGCAGCGTTGGGGGCATCGGGGATGGCTACACCTTC.

The chain links TRBV28 to TRBJ2-1; D may correspond to TRBD1 or TRBD2 (6 bases each). Between the trimmed V and J ends, which lost 5 bases and 4 bases, there was a span of 15 bases. Germline CDR1 is MDHEN and CDR2 is SYDVKM. The CDR3 loop spans 15 amino acids. The CDR3 bases are TGTGCCAGCAGTATACAGGGCGCGGGGTACAATGAGCAGTTCTTC. Amino acids: CASSIQGAGYNEQFF.

The V and J genes are TRBV5-1 and TRBJ2-5; D might be TRBD1 (6 bases). TRBJ2-7 explains the end of the DNA better; the J call may be wrong. The CDR3 is 14 amino acids. The germline gives CDR1 SGHRS, CDR2 YFSETQ. Here the CDR3 DNA reads TGCGCCAGCAGCTGGATGGACAGCTCCTACGAGCAGTACTTC. The encoded protein is CASSWMDSSYEQYF.

This chain connects TRBV25-1 to TRBJ2-5; D perhaps matches TRBD2 (6 bases). This CDR3 spans 16 amino acids. Germline CDR1 is MGHDK and CDR2 is SYGVNS. Trimming stripped 1 base from V and 1 base from J, with 13 bases between. The CDR3 DNA follows: TGTGCCAGCAGTGAATTTGCGGGAAGCGCCCAAGAGACCCAGTACTTC. This encodes CASSEFAGSAQETQYF.

The CDR3 here is CASSEGGWTTLQYF. The DNA for the CDR3 is TGTGCCAGCAGTGAAGGCGGGTGGACTACGCTGCAGTATTTT. V usage is TRBV2 and J usage is TRBJ2-3; weak D call: TRBD2 (6 bases). There are 14 residues in the CDR3. Germline loops: CDR1 SNHLY, CDR2 FYNNEI. Trimming took off 1 base at V and 11 bases at J, with 16 bases between the two ends. Supplemented by reference TRBV2 and TRBJ2-3, the full variable domain reads EPEVTQTPSHQVTQMGQEVILRCVPISNHLYFYWYRQILGQKVEFLVSFYNNEISEKSEIFDDQFSVERPDGSNFTLKIRSTKLEDSAMYFCASSEGGWTTLQYFGPGTRLTVL.

The chain recombines TRBV28 with TRBJ1-6, with D possibly matching TRBD1 (6 bases). The CDR3 extends over 15 amino acids. Germline values: CDR1 MDHEN, CDR2 SYDVKM. Trimming removed 2 bases at V and 8 bases at J, with 13 bases between. DNA of the CDR3: TGTGCCAGCAGTTTACTCAGGGGAACTCATTCACCCCTCCACTTT. It yields the protein CASSLLRGTHSPLHF.

The chain employs TRBV27 and TRBJ2-3; D ambiguous. V was pared by 3 bases and J by 5 bases, with 9 bases between. Germline CDR1 reads MNHEY; CDR2 reads SMNVEV (reference sequence). The CDR3 has 13 amino acids. The CDR3 is CASSFVGIDTQYF. Here the CDR3 DNA reads TGTGCCAGCAGTTTTGTGGGGATAGATACGCAGTATTTT.